This TCR beta chain derives from a study of blood T cell repertoires in COVID-19. In the study overall: COVID-19 samples collected from the United States, Italy and Spain covered acute and convalescent phases.

Germline V gives CDR1 MNHEY, CDR2 SMNVEV (reference sequence). Trimming stripped 3 bases from V and 2 bases from J, with 8 bases between. This CDR3 region has 13 residues. The assay was immunoSEQ multiplex PCR, and TCRdb's table has in-frame clones only and misses some. The sample includes 150,000 to 200,000 clones, less than 90% seen only once; the top ten take under 30%. The chain joins TRBV27 to TRBJ2-7, with D perhaps matching TRBD1 (5 bases). The receptor was derived from a man aged 55 to 70 with acute or convalescent COVID-19. Sequenced input: peripheral blood. The CDR3 reads CASSFRAAYEQYF. In DNA, the CDR3 is TGTGCCAGCAGTTTCAGGGCTGCCTACGAGCAGTACTTC.